This T cell receptor beta chain was documented in a study of metastatic and nonmetastatic thyroid tumors. As for the study in general: Across blood and tumor or nodule tissue, repertoires from malignant and benign thyroid patients were compared with one another.

As processed by the authors: A classifier for distant metastasis in papillary thyroid cancer was constructed using CDR3 differences observed across clinicopathological groups. TCRdb reprocessed the PCR reads via MiXCR. The V and J calls and clone size are TCRdb's, not the authors'. Of about 21,000 clones listed, 35% to 40% are singletons. Deletions cut 2 bases from V and 6 bases from J, with 17 bases between. CDR3 length: 15 residues. Germline V gene lookup returns CDR1 SGHRS and CDR2 YFSETQ. Each patient went into thyroid surgery without having received any treatment. The rearrangement uses TRBV5-1 and TRBJ1-2; no reliable D call. The source is a female donor with papillary thyroid cancer or a benign thyroid nodule (not recorded which). Some clones in this sample may be carry-over from other donors' samples. The sample consisted of tumor tissue. This chain's CDR3 is CASSFRGRQTDGYTF. CDR3 coding DNA: TGCGCCAGCAGCTTCCGGGGAAGACAAACGGATGGCTACACCTTC.